This T cell receptor beta chain was captured in a study of T-cell memory formation after mild COVID-19. Study as a whole: Largely donor-specific TCR clusters were found. Findings and limits, study-wide: The main location of contracting CD4+ clones was CM and EM, and that of contracting CD8+ clones was EMRA.

This CDR3 is built from 16 residues. Trimming took 6 bases from V and 1 from J; bases not matched to a gene: 8. CDR1 MNHEY and CDR2 SMNVEV come from the germline V gene (reference sequence). Regarding this clonotype: The antigen is undetermined.

One entry per CDR3 protein, called by TCRdb with MiXCR from the 5' RACE reads. The sample carries around 140,000 distinct CDR3 sequences, approximately 25% recorded once. This rearrangement joins TRBV27 to TRBJ2-2; 7 bases agree with TRBD1. What was sequenced was PBMCs or a T cell subset sorted from them (not recorded which). This TCR derives from an adult woman who had mild COVID-19 (a few samples of this study predate the infection). Cell type and time point are not known. This chain's CDR3 is CASSRSTGMNTGELFF. The DNA for the CDR3 is TGTGCCAGCAGCCGATCGACAGGGATGAACACCGGGGAGCTGTTTTTT.